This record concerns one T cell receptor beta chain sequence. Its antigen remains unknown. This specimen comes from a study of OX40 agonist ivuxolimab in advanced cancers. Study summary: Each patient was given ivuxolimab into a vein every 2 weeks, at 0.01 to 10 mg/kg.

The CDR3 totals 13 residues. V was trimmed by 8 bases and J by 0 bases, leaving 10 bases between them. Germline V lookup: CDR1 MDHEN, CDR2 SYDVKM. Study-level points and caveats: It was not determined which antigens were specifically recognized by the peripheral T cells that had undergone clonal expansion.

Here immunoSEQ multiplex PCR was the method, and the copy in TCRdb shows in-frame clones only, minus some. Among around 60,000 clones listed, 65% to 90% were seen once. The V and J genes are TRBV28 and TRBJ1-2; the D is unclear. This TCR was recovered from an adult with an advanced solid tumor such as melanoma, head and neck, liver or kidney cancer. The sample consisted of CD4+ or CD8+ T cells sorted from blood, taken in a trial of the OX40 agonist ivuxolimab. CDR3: CASAVETNYGYTF. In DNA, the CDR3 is TGTGCCAGCGCAGTTGAAACTAACTATGGCTACACCTTC.